This T cell receptor beta chain was captured by sequencing in a study of blood T cell repertoires in COVID-19 (dated by TCRdb to 2018 to 2020). With regard to the full study: Samples covering the acute and convalescent phases of COVID-19 were provided by collaborators in the United States, Italy and Spain. The prospective study material was composed of cDNA or gDNA derived from T cells, B-cell-depleted T cells, or PBMCs. Subjects who had been exposed to COVID-19, were actively infected with it, or had recovered from it provided the deeply sampled blood TCRbeta repertoires that made up the dataset. The repertoires were released in a freely available public database intended as a resource for research on the immune response to SARS-CoV-2. Samples came from the ongoing ImmuneRACE study (first 160 participants) plus 1,254 subjects from 6 global collaborators. The sample metadata nearly always contained a de-identified subject ID, COVID-19 status, age in years and sex. Where available, HLA class I and class II types were obtained from metadata supplied by the sample provider rather than from assay-based typing. Broad study findings and their caveats: How much clinical and demographic metadata was included differed by source and by participant, and the metadata was provided uncurated.

On this clone: Its antigen is not yet known. Nothing much larger sits one base from this clone, and base qualities are not available.

Whole blood was collected in K2EDTA tubes by collaborating institutions according to the institutions' own protocols. Collaborator samples were shipped for TCRbeta analysis as frozen whole blood, isolated PBMCs, or DNA extracted from either sample type. Trimming leaves V shorter by 1 base and J shorter by 8 bases, with the junction holding 9 bases beyond the gene matches. CDR1 SGHRS and CDR2 YFSETQ are derived from the germline V gene. The CDR3 measures 16 amino acids from cysteine to phenylalanine. Left in the record is the CDR3 DNA by itself, 48 bases read in frame from the first base. TCRbeta CDR3 regions were amplified from genomic DNA using the immunoSEQ Assay, a bias-controlled multiplex PCR. Regarding the original processing steps: Within the assay, amplification of reference gene primers was used to estimate how many nucleated cells each sample contained. To quantify the absolute abundance of each unique TCRbeta CDR3 rearrangement, sequence reads were collapsed and filtered. For each sample, productive Simpson clonality was calculated as the square root of Simpson's diversity index across productive rearrangements. TCRdb holds this immuneACCESS table with in-frame rearrangements only. Some clones are missing; in checked studies, unresolved V genes explain under half, and the rest has no known cause. The V and J calls and clone size come from that table; D and trimming were worked out from the DNA. The sample table lists some 200,000 clones, approximately 86% of them with a count of one. Clones ranked in the top ten supply around 9.8% of the sample.

Specimen: peripheral blood. This clonotype was sampled from a woman of 80 years or more with acute or convalescent COVID-19. The chain is encoded by TRBV5-1 joined to TRBJ2-1, with 10 middle bases fitting TRBD2. The CDR3 has the sequence CASSLLAGEFDHEQFF. The DNA sequence follows: TGCGCCAGCAGCTTGCTAGCGGGAGAATTCGACCATGAGCAGTTCTTC.